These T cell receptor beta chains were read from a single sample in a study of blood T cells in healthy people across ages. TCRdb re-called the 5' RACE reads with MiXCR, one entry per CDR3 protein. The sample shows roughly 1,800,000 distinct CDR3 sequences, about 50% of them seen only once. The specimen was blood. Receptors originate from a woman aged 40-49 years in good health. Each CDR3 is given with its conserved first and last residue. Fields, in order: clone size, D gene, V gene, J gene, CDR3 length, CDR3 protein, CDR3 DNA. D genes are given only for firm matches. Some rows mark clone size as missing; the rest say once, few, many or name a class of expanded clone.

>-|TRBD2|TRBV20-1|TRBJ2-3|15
CSARSPGLATDTQYF
TGCAGTGCTAGGTCCCCGGGACTAGCCACAGATACGCAGTATTTT
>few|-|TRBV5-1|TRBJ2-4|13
CASSLANWGIQYF
TGCGCCAGCAGCTTGGCCAACTGGGGTATTCAGTACTTC
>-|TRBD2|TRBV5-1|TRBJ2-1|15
CASSEAGVSYNEQFF
TGCGCCAGCAGCGAGGCGGGGGTTTCCTACAATGAGCAGTTCTTC
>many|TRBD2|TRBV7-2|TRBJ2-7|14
CASSSSSGGYEQYF
TGTGCCAGCAGCTCGTCTAGCGGTGGCTACGAGCAGTACTTC
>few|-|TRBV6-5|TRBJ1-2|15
CASSYSTSPAYGYTF
TGTGCCAGCAGTTACTCGACATCTCCCGCCTATGGCTACACCTTC
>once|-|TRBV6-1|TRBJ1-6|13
CAGSDRLDSPLHF
TGTGCCGGCAGTGACAGGCTTGATTCACCCCTCCACTTT
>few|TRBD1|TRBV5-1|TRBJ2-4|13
CASSGDSQNIQYF
TGCGCCAGCAGCGGGGACAGCCAAAACATTCAGTACTTC
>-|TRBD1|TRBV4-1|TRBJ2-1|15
CASSQERGRVIGQFF
TGCGCCAGCAGCCAAGAAAGGGGGCGAGTTATAGGGCAGTTCTTC
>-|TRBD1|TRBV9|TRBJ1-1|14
CASSAGQGATEAFF
TGTGCCAGCAGCGCCGGACAGGGGGCGACTGAAGCTTTCTTT
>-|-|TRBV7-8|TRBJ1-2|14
CASSPGPTGNGYTF
TGTGCCAGCAGCCCGGGACCTACCGGGAATGGCTACACCTTC
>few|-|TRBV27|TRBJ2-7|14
CASSLSTPSYEQYF
TGTGCCAGCAGTTTAAGCACTCCTTCCTACGAGCAGTACTTC
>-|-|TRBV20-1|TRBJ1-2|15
CSARGQRLANYGYTF
TGCAGTGCTAGAGGCCAACGACTGGCAAACTATGGCTACACCTTC
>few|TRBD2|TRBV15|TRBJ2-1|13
CATSPSGYNEQFF
TGTGCCACCAGCCCTAGCGGATACAATGAGCAGTTCTTC
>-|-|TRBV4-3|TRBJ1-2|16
CASSPGRRGANYGYTF
TGCGCCAGCAGCCCCGGGAGGAGGGGTGCGAACTATGGCTACACCTTC